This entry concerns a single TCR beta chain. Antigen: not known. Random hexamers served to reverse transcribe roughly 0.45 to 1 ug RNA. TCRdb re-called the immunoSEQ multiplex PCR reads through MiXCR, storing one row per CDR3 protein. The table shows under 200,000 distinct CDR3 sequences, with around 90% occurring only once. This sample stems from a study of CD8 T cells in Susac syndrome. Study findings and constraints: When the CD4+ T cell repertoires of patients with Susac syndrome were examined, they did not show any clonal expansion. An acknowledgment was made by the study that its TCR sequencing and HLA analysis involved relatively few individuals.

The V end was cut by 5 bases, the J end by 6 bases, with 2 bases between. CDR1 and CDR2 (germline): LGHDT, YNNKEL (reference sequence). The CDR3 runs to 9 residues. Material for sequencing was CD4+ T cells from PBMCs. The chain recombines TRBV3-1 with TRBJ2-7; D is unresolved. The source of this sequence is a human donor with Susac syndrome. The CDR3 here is CASSSEQYF. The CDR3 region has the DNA TGTGCCAGCAGCAGCGAGCAGTACTTC.